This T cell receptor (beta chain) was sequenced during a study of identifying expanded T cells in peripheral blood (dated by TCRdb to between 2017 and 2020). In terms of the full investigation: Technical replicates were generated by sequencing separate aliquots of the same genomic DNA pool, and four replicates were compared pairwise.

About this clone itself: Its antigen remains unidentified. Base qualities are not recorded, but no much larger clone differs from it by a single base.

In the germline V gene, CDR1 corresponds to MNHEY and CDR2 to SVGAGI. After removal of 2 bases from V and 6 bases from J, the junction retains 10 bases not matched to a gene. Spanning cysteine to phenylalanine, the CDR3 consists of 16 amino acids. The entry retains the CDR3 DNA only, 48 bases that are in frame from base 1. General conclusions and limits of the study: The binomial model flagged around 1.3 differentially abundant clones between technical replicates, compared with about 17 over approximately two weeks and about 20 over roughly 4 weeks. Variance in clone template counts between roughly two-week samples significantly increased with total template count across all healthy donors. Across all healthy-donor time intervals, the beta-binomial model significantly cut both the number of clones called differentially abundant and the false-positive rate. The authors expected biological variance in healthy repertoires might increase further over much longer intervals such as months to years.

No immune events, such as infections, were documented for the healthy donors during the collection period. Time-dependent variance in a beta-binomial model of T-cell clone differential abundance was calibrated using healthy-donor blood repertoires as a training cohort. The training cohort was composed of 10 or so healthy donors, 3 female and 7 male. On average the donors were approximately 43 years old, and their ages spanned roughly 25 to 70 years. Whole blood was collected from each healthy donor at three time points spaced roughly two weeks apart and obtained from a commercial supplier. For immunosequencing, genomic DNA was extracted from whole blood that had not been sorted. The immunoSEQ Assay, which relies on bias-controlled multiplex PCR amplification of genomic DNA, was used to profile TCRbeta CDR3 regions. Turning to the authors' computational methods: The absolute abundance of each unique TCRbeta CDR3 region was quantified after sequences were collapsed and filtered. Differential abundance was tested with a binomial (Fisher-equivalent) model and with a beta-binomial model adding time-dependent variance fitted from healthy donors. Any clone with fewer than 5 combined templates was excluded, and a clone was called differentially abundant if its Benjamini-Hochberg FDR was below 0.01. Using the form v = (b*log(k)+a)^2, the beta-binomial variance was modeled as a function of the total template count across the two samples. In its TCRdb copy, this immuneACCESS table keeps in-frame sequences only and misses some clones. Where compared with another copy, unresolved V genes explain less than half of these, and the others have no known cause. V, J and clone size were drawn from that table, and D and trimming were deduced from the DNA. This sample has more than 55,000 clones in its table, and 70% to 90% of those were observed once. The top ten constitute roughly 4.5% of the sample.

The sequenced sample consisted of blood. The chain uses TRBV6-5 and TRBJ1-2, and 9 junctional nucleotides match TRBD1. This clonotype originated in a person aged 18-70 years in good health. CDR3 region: CASSYLRTGGAHGYTF. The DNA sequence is TGTGCCAGCAGTTACCTCCGCACAGGGGGCGCCCATGGCTACACCTTC.